One T cell receptor (beta chain) is described in this entry. Some clones are missing from TCRdb's copy, which holds only in-frame ones; the method was immunoSEQ multiplex PCR. The sample has fewer than 700,000 clones, roughly 90% seen once. This sample is part of a study of shared T cell receptors in the human thymus. V lost 6 bases to trimming and J lost 0 bases, with 15 bases between them. CDR3 length: 16 amino acids. Germline CDR1 is LNHDA and CDR2 is SQIVND (reference sequence). These data also formed part of another study, on human thymus T cells. From that second work: Repertoires from thymus and blood appeared to show biased V and J gene usage. Thymic repertoires from unrelated individuals overlapped highly, related research reported.

The chain couples TRBV19 to TRBJ2-1; D perhaps matches TRBD1 (6 bases). The receptor comes from a boy under two years old with a congenital heart defect. Sequencing was performed on thymocytes. CDR3: CASSHRDAGSYNEQFF. CDR3 DNA sequence: TGTGCCAGTAGCCACAGGGATGCTGGCTCCTACAATGAGCAGTTCTTC.